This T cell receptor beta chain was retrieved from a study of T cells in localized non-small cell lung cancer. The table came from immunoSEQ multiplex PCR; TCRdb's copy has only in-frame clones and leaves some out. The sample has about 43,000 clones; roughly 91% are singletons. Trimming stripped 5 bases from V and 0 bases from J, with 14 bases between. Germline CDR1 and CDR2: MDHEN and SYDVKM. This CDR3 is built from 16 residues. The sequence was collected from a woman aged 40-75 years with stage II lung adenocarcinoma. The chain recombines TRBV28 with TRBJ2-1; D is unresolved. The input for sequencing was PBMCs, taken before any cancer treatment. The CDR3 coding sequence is TGTGCCAGCAGTCCAGTCGGGCACCACTCCTACAATGAGCAGTTCTTC. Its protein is CASSPVGHHSYNEQFF.